Listed here is a single T cell receptor beta chain. Its antigen is unidentified. This entry is derived from a study of cytomegalovirus exposure and HLA in healthy donors. CDR1 and CDR2 (germline): LGHNT, FRNRAP. Germline trimming cut 1 base from V and 4 bases from J; bases unmatched to any gene: 4. The CDR3 is 15 amino acids. In the PCR, 60 Vbeta and 13 Jbeta primers were used. Data came from immunoSEQ multiplex PCR; TCRdb stores just in-frame clones and leaves some out. The sample carries some 140,000 clones, around 79% recorded once. The study, taken as a whole, reports: A later analysis showed HLA-associated TCR beta chains outstripping equally common others in clonal expansion. In a later analysis, around 18,000 TCR beta sequences were associated with HLA alleles at 0.05 false discovery rate. When analyzed later, the rates of TCR association showed variation by HLA locus, with DRB1 the most and HLA-C the fewest.

What was sequenced was PBMCs. This chain joins TRBV12-5 and TRBJ2-7; 10 bases map to TRBD1. The clonotype was recovered from a female donor in good health and CMV-seronegative. The CDR3 DNA reads as TGTGCTAGTGGTTTGGGGGGACAGGGGAGGTACGAGCAGTACTTC. Protein: CASGLGGQGRYEQYF.